This T cell receptor (beta chain) originates from a study of T-cell reconstitution after alpha-beta-depleted transplantation in children. General study points: Reportedly, roughly two months post-transplant, alpha-beta T cells arose from several hundred expanded graft clones. Counts and diversity of T cells one year after transplant came mostly from newly produced T cells.

The TCRbeta library incorporated unique molecular identifiers. A single record per CDR3 protein comes from TCRdb applying MiXCR to the PCR reads. The table has 150,000 to 250,000 distinct CDR3 sequences, roughly 6% seen once; the top ten hold roughly 4.5%. This clonotype has at least ten counts. Its antigen is unidentified. V lost 5 bases to trimming and J lost 0 bases; unmatched junction nucleotides: 8. From germline, CDR1 is SGHVS and CDR2 FNYEAQ. The CDR3 contains 17 residues. This clonotype was obtained from a girl under three years old with combined immunodeficiency, due to receive a stem cell transplant. The chain recombines TRBV7-6 with TRBJ2-2; 8 bases fit TRBD2. The sequencing here drew on PBMCs, taken before TCRalphabeta/CD19-depleted stem cell transplant. The CDR3 sequence: CASSPSTSGTNTGELFF. The CDR3 DNA reads as TGTGCCAGCAGCCCCTCAACTAGCGGAACGAACACCGGGGAGCTGTTTTTT.